The clone carrying this T cell receptor beta chain was recorded once. These data come from a study of blood T cell repertoires in COVID-19. Whole-study context: Italy, Spain and the United States were the sources of the convalescent and acute COVID-19 samples.

TCRdb's table, derived via immunoSEQ multiplex PCR, lists solely in-frame clones and lacks some. The data hold about 180,000 clones, with approximately 80% observed a single time. V dropped 3 bases and J dropped 0; count of bases not matched to a gene: 2. Germline lookup yields CDR1 ENHRY and CDR2 SYGVKD. The CDR3 covers 15 residues. This sequence joins TRBV10-3 and TRBJ2-3, with 8 bases fitting TRBD2. The sequenced material came from peripheral blood. This receptor was obtained from a woman in her thirties or forties with COVID-19, enrolled during active disease. The CDR3 protein is CAISEGLASTDTQYF. In nucleotides, the CDR3 is TGTGCCATCAGTGAAGGACTAGCTAGCACAGATACGCAGTATTTT.